This T cell receptor (beta chain) was identified during a study of beta chain features in type 1 diabetes. This CDR3 spans 14 amino acids. CDR1 is PRHDT, CDR2 FYEKMQ, per germline (reference sequence). V was cut by 4 bases and J by 2 bases, with 11 bases left in between. This clone was counted only a few times. Reverse transcription of all isolated RNA meant that expressed TCRB transcripts were sequenced. Produced via immunoSEQ multiplex PCR; TCRdb's table is partial and in-frame only. Of 850,000 to 900,000 clones listed, 15% to 20% are singletons. The V and J genes are TRBV13 and TRBJ1-2, with unresolved D. The clonotype comes from a woman younger than 35 in good health. Sequencing input: naive CD4+ T cells from blood. The CDR3 sequence is CASSSTSRNYGYTF. Here the CDR3 DNA reads TGTGCCAGCAGCTCAACGTCCAGGAACTATGGCTACACCTTC.